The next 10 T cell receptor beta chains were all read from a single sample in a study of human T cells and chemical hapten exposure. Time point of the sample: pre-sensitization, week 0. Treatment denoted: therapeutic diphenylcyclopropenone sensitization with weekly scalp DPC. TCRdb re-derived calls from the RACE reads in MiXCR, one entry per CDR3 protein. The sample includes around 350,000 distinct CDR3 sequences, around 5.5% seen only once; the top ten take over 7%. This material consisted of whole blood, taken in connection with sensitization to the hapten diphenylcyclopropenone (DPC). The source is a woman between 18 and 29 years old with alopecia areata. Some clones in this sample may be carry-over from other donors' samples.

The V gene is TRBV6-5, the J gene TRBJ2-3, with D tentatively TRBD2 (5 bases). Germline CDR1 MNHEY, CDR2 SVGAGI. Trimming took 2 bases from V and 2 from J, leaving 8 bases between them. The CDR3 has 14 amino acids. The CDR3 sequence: CASSYLGNTDTQYF. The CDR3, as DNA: TGTGCCAGCAGTTACCTCGGGAACACAGATACGCAGTATTTT.

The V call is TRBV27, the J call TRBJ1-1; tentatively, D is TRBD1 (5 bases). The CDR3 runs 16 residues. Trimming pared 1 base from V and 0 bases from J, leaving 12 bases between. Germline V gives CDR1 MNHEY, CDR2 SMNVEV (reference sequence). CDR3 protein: CASSLFGGSMNTEAFF. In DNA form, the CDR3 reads TGTGCCAGCAGTTTATTTGGGGGGTCTATGAACACTGAAGCTTTCTTT.

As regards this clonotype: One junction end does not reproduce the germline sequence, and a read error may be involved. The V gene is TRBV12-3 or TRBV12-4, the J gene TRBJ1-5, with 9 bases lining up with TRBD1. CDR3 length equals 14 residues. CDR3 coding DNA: TGTGCCGGCAGTTCGGGACAGGGAGTCCAGCCCCAGCATTTT. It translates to CAGSSGQGVQPQHF.

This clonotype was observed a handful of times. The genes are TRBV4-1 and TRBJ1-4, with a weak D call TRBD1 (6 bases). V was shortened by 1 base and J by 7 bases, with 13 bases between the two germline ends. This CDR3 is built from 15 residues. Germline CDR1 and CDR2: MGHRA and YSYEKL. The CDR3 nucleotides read TGCGCCAGCAGCCAAGCACAGGGCGGTAGTGAAAAACTGTTTTTT. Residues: CASSQAQGGSEKLFF.

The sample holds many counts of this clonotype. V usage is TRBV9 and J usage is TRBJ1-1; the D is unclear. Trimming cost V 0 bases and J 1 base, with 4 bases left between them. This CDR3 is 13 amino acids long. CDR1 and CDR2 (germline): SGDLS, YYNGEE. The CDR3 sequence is CASSVEGNTEAFF. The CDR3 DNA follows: TGTGCCAGCAGCGTAGAAGGGAACACTGAAGCTTTCTTT.

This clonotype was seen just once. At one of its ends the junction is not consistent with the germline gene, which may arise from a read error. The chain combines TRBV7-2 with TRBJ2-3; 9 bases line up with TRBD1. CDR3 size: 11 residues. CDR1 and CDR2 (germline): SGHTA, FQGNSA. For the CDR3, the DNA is TGTGCCAGCAGCTTAGCGGGACAGGGTAATTTT. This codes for CASSLAGQGNF.

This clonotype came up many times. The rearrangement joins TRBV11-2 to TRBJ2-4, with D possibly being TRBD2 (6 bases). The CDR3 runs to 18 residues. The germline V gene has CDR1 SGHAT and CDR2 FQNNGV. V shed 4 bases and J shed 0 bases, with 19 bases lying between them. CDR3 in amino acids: CASSSPRGLALAKNIQYF. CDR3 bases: TGTGCCAGCAGCTCCCCCCGGGGGTTGGCACTAGCCAAAAACATTCAGTACTTC.

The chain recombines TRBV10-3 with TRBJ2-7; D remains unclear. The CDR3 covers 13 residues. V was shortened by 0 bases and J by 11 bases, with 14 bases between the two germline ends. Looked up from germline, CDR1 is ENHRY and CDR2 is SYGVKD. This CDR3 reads CAISESGGRVEYF. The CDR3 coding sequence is TGTGCCATCAGTGAGTCAGGCGGACGGGTCGAGTACTTC.

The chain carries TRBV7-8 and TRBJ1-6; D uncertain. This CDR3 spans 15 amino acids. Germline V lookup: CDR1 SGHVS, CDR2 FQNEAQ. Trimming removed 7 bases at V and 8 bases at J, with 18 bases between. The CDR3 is CASTLQSVGDSPLHF. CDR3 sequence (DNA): TGTGCCAGCACCCTACAGTCCGTAGGAGATTCACCCCTCCACTTT.

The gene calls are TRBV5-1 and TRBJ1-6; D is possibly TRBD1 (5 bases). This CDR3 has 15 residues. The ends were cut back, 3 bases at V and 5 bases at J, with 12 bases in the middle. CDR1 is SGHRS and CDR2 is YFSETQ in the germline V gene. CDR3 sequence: CASSSQGDNNSPLHF. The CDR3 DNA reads TGCGCCAGCAGCTCCCAAGGGGATAATAATTCACCCCTCCACTTT.